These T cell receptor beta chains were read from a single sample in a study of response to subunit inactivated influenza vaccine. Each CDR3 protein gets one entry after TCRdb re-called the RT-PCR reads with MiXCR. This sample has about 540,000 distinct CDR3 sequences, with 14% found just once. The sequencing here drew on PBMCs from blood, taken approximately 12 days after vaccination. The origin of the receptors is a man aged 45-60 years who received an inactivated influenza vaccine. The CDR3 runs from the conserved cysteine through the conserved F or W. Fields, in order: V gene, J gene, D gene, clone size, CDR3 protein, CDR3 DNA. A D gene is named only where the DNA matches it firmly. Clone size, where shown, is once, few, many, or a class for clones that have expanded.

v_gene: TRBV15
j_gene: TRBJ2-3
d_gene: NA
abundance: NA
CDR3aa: CATSRDFGFSTDTQYF
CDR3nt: TGTGCCACCAGCAGAGATTTCGGATTCAGCACAGATACGCAGTATTTT

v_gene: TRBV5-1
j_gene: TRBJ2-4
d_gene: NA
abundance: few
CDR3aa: CASMGDEQIAKNIQYF
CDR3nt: TGCGCCAGCATGGGAGATGAGCAGATAGCCAAAAACATTCAGTACTTC

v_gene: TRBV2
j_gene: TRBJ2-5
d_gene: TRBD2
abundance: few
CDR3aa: CARGGTSQETQYF
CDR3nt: TGTGCCAGGGGAGGGACTTCTCAAGAGACCCAGTACTTC

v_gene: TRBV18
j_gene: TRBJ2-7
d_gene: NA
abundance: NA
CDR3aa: CASSPGPETTSLF
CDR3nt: TGTGCCAGCTCACCAGGCCCGGAGACGACTAGTCTCTTC

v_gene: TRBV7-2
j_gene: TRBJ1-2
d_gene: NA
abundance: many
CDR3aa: CASSPQGFYGYTF
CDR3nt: TGTGCCAGCAGCCCGCAGGGGTTCTATGGCTACACCTTC

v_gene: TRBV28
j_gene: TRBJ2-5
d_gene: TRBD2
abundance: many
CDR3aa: CASSRAGGQETQYF
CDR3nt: TGTGCCAGCAGCCGAGCGGGAGGGCAAGAGACCCAGTACTTC

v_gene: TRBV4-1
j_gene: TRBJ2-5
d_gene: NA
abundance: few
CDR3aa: CASSPTGSEETQYF
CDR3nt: TGCGCCAGCAGCCCTACAGGGTCGGAAGAGACCCAGTACTTC

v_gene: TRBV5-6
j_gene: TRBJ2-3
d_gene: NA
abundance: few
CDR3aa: CASSLALSGDTQYF
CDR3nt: TGTGCCAGCAGCTTGGCACTATCGGGGGATACGCAGTATTTT

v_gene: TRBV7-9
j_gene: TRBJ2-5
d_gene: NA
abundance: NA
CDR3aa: CASSITGPQYF
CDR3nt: TGTGCCAGCAGCATCACAGGGCCCCAGTACTTC

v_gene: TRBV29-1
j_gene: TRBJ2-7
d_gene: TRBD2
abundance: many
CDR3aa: CSVEASGSNSYEQYF
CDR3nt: TGCAGCGTTGAAGCTAGCGGGAGTAACTCCTACGAGCAGTACTTC

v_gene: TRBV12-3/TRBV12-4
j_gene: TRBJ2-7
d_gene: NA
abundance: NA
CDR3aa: CASSPRQARSYEQYF
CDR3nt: TGTGCCAGCAGTCCGAGACAGGCGCGCTCCTACGAGCAGTACTTC

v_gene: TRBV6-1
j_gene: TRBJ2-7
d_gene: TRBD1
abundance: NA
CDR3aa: CASRGGQGSYEQYF
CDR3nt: TGTGCCAGCCGAGGGGGACAGGGGTCCTACGAGCAGTACTTC

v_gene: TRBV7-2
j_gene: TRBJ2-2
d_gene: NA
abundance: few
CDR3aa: CASSLGWGRAGELFF
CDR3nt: TGTGCCAGCAGCTTAGGCTGGGGTAGGGCCGGGGAGCTGTTTTTT

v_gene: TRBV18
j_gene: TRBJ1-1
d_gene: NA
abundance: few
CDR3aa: CASSPGQTNTEAFF
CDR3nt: TGTGCCAGCTCCCCCGGACAGACGAACACTGAAGCTTTCTTT

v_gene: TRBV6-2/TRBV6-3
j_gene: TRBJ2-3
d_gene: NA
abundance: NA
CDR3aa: CASSYLSRPSQYF
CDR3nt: TGTGCCAGCAGTTACCTGTCGAGGCCTTCGCAGTATTTT

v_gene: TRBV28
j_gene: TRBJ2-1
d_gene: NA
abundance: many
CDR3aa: CASSFSSGGGSNEQFF
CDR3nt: TGTGCCAGCAGTTTCTCAAGCGGAGGCGGTTCCAATGAGCAGTTCTTC

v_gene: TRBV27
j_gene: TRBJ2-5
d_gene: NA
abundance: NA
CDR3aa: CASSLHRGNVVTQYF
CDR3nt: TGTGCCAGCAGTTTACATCGGGGGAATGTGGTGACCCAGTACTTC

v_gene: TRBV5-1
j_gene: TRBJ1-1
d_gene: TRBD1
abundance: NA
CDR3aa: CASSLMGTGGIGEAFF
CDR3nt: TGCGCCAGCAGCTTGATGGGGACAGGGGGCATCGGTGAAGCTTTCTTT

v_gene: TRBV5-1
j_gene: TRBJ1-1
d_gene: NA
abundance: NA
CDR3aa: CASSLRYGTTEAFF
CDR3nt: TGCGCCAGCAGCCTCCGTTACGGGACCACTGAAGCTTTCTTT

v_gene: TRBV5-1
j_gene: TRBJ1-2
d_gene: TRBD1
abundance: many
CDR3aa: CASSLTGQDYGYTF
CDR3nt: TGCGCCAGCAGCTTGACAGGACAGGACTATGGCTACACCTTC